The entry below describes one TCR beta chain. Its antigen is unidentified. A multiplex PCR was run with 60 Vbeta primers and 13 Jbeta primers. TCRdb keeps only in-frame clones here, not all; method: immunoSEQ multiplex PCR. The top ten clones hold approximately 7.2% of a sample with approximately 110,000 clones, roughly 80% of them seen once. The data originate from a study of cytomegalovirus exposure and HLA in healthy donors. Study-level findings and limits: In a later analysis, a missense DCLRE1C variant was linked to TCR beta V- and J-gene trimming. Reports indicated that the classifier achieved high specificity and sensitivity in diagnosing cytomegalovirus status.

This CDR3 is 13 amino acids long. Trimming took 2 bases from V and 8 from J, leaving 12 bases between them. Looked up from germline, CDR1 is MNHEY and CDR2 is SVGAGI. The receptor was isolated from a man aged 30-40 years in good health and CMV-seropositive. The V call is TRBV6-5, the J call TRBJ1-2, with a tentative D call TRBD1 (6 bases). Sequences were obtained from PBMCs. As DNA, the CDR3 is TGTGCCAGCAGTTACGGAGGGGGGGACGGCTACACCTTC. It yields the protein CASSYGGGDGYTF.